These T cell receptor beta chains were read from a single sample in a study of vaccination effects on CD4 cells after COVID-19. Their recognized antigens are unknown. Measured with immunoSEQ multiplex PCR; TCRdb has only the in-frame clones, and not every one. Seen here are more than 12,000 clones, over 60% observed once, and the top ten hold roughly 9.9%. This specimen was CD4+ T cells from PBMCs cultured with SARS-CoV-2 spike peptides, taken after COVID-19 vaccination. These receptor sequences come from a human donor who received a COVID-19 vaccine. Each CDR3 is given with its conserved first and last residue. Fields, in order: J gene, D gene, clone size, V gene, CDR3 protein, CDR3 DNA. A D gene is named only where the DNA matches it firmly. Some rows mark clone size as missing; the rest say once, few, many or name a class of expanded clone.

TRBJ1-5 | TRBD1 | NA | TRBV4-1 | CASSHHKGDSGPQHF | TGCGCCAGCAGCCATCACAAAGGGGACAGCGGGCCCCAGCATTTT
TRBJ2-2 | NA | NA | TRBV4-1 | CASSRNTGELFF | TGCGCCAGCAGTCGCAACACCGGGGAGCTGTTTTTT
TRBJ2-7 | TRBD2 | once | TRBV5-1 | CASSLLSTSGNSYEQYF | TGCGCCAGCAGCTTGTTATCAACTAGCGGGAACTCCTACGAGCAGTACTTC
TRBJ1-4 | TRBD1 | NA | TRBV5-1 | CASTTGARREKLFF | TGCGCCAGCACGACAGGGGCGAGGAGAGAAAAACTGTTTTTT
TRBJ1-1 | NA | medium-sized | TRBV4-1 | CASSLTETGGRAEAFF | TGCGCCAGCAGCCTAACGGAAACGGGGGGCAGGGCTGAAGCTTTCTTT
TRBJ2-1 | TRBD2 | NA | TRBV5-1 | CASSLGAGGTHNEQFF | TGCGCCAGCAGCTTGGGGGCGGGGGGGACCCACAATGAGCAGTTCTTC
TRBJ2-3 | NA | NA | TRBV2 | CASSRGGHQYF | TGTGCCAGCAGTCGAGGGGGTCACCAGTATTTT
TRBJ2-4 | NA | once | TRBV18 | CASSPGETKNIQYF | TGTGCCAGCTCCCCGGGGGAGACCAAAAACATTCAGTACTTC
TRBJ2-1 | NA | NA | TRBV7-7 | CASSPGRTITYNEQFF | TGTGCTAGCAGCCCCGGACGGACTATTACCTACAATGAGCAGTTCTTC
TRBJ1-1 | NA | NA | TRBV11-2 | CASSLDPGTTEAFF | TGTGCCAGCAGCTTAGACCCAGGGACCACTGAAGCTTTCTTT
TRBJ2-7 | NA | NA | TRBV15 | CATSRDPGASYEQYF | TGTGCCACCAGCAGAGATCCGGGAGCCAGCTACGAGCAGTACTTC
TRBJ1-2 | NA | once | TRBV6-1 | CASSEQGGYGYTF | TGTGCCAGCAGTGAACAGGGAGGATATGGCTACACCTTC
TRBJ2-7 | NA | NA | TRBV21-1 | CASSKEADGAYEQYF | TGTGCCAGCAGCAAAGAGGCTGACGGAGCCTACGAGCAGTACTTC
TRBJ2-2 | NA | NA | TRBV6-5 | CASSYGVVHGELFF | TGTGCCAGCAGTTACGGGGTAGTTCACGGGGAGCTGTTTTTT
TRBJ1-4 | TRBD1 | NA | TRBV2 | CASSVRQGREKLFF | TGTGCCAGCAGTGTGAGACAGGGGCGTGAAAAACTGTTTTTT
TRBJ1-2 | NA | NA | TRBV28 | CASSLYPNYGYTF | TGTGCCAGCAGTTTATACCCTAACTATGGCTACACCTTC
TRBJ2-2 | TRBD2 | few | TRBV27 | CASSPGLASTGELFF | TGTGCCAGCAGTCCGGGACTAGCGAGCACCGGGGAGCTGTTTTTT
TRBJ1-6 | NA | few | TRBV9 | CASSPRRDNNSPLHF | TGTGCCAGCAGCCCCCGACGAGACAATAATTCACCCCTCCACTTT
TRBJ2-1 | TRBD2 | NA | TRBV7-7 | CASSSGLPGSEQFF | TGTGCTAGCAGCTCGGGACTACCGGGTAGTGAGCAGTTCTTC
TRBJ2-5 | NA | NA | TRBV2 | CASSAALGSPRGETQYF | TGTGCCAGCAGTGCAGCCTTAGGGTCTCCAAGGGGAGAGACCCAGTACTTC
TRBJ1-5 | TRBD1 | NA | TRBV2 | CASSVGLTGNQPQHF | TGTGCCAGCAGTGTTGGATTGACAGGGAATCAGCCCCAGCATTTT
TRBJ2-5 | NA | NA | TRBV5-4 | CASSLDPKETQYF | TGTGCCAGCAGCTTGGACCCCAAAGAGACCCAGTACTTC
TRBJ1-4 | NA | once | TRBV2 | CASRTGTAHEKLFF | TGTGCCAGCAGGACCGGGACGGCCCATGAAAAACTGTTTTTT